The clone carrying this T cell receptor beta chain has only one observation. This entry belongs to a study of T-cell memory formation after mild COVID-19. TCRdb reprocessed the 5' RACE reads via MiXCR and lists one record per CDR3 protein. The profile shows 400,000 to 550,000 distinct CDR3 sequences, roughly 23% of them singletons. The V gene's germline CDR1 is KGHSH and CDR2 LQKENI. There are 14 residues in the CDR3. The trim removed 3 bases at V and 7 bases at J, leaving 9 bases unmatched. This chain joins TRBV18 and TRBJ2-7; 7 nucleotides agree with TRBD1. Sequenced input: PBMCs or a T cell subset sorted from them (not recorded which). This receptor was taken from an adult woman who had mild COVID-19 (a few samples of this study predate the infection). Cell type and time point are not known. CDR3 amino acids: CASSPGTVEREQYF. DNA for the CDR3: TGTGCCAGCTCACCGGGGACAGTGGAGCGGGAGCAGTACTTC.